The 25 T cell receptor beta chains listed next were all sequenced from one sample in a study of glioma-infiltrating T cells after dendritic cell vaccination. Time point meaning: after dendritic cell vaccination, including at tumor progression/relapse. This table comes from immunoSEQ multiplex PCR, and its TCRdb copy is limited to in-frame clones, with some not included. The data hold 50,000 to 75,000 clones, with more than 75% observed a single time. The sample here was blood, taken after dendritic cell vaccination. These receptors all stem from a human donor with glioblastoma.

This clone was recorded a few times. This sequence joins TRBV5-1 and TRBJ1-5; 7 nucleotides align to TRBD1. The germline V gene encodes CDR1 SGHRS and CDR2 YFSETQ. CDR3 length: 15 residues. J lost 5 bases, V lost 0 bases, and 5 bases had no gene match. The CDR3 reads CASSLGQGEDQPQHF. The CDR3 bases are TGCGCCAGCAGCTTGGGACAGGGTGAGGATCAGCCCCAGCATTTT.

The chain combines TRBV19 with TRBJ2-6; 8 bases agree with TRBD1. The CDR3 loop spans 16 amino acids. J was trimmed by 2 bases and V by 5 bases; bases with no gene match: 5. CDR1 is LNHDA and CDR2 is SQIVND in the germline V gene (reference sequence). CDR3 loop: CASSEDRAPGANVLTF. The CDR3 coding sequence is TGTGCCAGTAGTGAGGACAGGGCTCCTGGGGCCAACGTCCTGACTTTC. Combining the CDR3 with reference TRBV19 and TRBJ2-6 gives the whole variable domain DGGITQSPKYLFRKEGQNVTLSCEQNLNHDAMYWYRQDPGQGLRLIYYSQIVNDFQKGDIAEGYSVSREKKESFPLTVTSAQKNPTAFYLCASSEDRAPGANVLTFGAGSRLTVL.

This rearrangement joins TRBV7-2 to TRBJ1-3; TRBD1 matches 7 bases. Germline CDR1 reads SGHTA; CDR2 reads FQGNSA. V shed 4 bases, J shed 3 bases, and the junction held 9 bases outside the gene matches. The CDR3 contains 16 residues. This chain's CDR3 is CASSSTGSRVGNTIYF. CDR3 sequence (DNA): TGTGCCAGCAGCTCGACAGGGTCCCGAGTTGGAAACACCATATATTTT. Drawing the rest from reference TRBV7-2 and TRBJ1-3, the complete variable domain is GAGVSQSPSNKVTEKGKDVELRCDPISGHTALYWYRQSLGQGLEFLIYFQGNSAPDKSGLPSDRFSAERTGGSVSTLTIQRTQQEDSAVYLCASSSTGSRVGNTIYFGEGSWLTVV.

The V call is TRBV2, the J call TRBJ2-7; D possibly corresponds to TRBD1 (6 bases). In germline, CDR1 is SNHLY, CDR2 FYNNEI. The ends were cut back, 7 bases at V and 4 bases at J, with 11 bases in the middle. The CDR3 length is 12 residues. CDR3 in amino acids: CASTDTGYEQYF. The DNA for the CDR3 is TGTGCCAGCACCGATACAGGGTACGAGCAGTACTTC.

The chain carries TRBV7-8 and TRBJ2-5; TRBD2 is a possible D gene (6 bases). V lost 0 bases, J lost 3 bases, and 11 bases lay in between. Looked up from germline, CDR1 is SGHVS and CDR2 is FQNEAQ. The CDR3 runs 15 residues. The CDR3 protein is CASSLAGAGKETQYF. The CDR3 DNA reads TGTGCCAGCAGCTTAGCCGGGGCGGGGAAAGAGACCCAGTACTTC.

This chain joins TRBV7-9 and TRBJ2-3; 7 bases map to TRBD1. The CDR3 spans 16 residues. Germline-derived CDR1 and CDR2 are SEHNR and FQNEAQ (reference sequence). The V gene end was trimmed by 5 bases and the J gene end by 3 bases; junction bases not matched to a gene: 11. CDR3 sequence: CASSLTGTESTDTQYF. As DNA, the CDR3 is TGTGCCAGCAGCCTAACCGGGACAGAGAGTACAGATACGCAGTATTTT.

V is TRBV25-1 and J is TRBJ1-5; TRBD1 matches 8 bases. Germline loops: CDR1 MGHDK, CDR2 SYGVNS. The CDR3 runs to 15 residues. The V and J ends lost 6 bases and 0 bases, in that order; junction bases with no gene match: 4. The CDR3 reads CASSGTGVSNQPQHF. The CDR3 region has the DNA TGTGCCAGCAGCGGGACAGGAGTTAGCAATCAGCCCCAGCATTTT.

This clone was seen a few times. The chain couples TRBV27 to TRBJ2-7; 7 bases fit TRBD2. The J segment lost 7 bases and the V segment lost 0 bases, leaving 3 bases of the junction unmatched. The CDR3 consists of 13 residues. Germline-derived CDR1 and CDR2 are MNHEY and SMNVEV (reference sequence). CDR3: CASSLSVGREQYF. As DNA, the CDR3 is TGTGCCAGCAGTTTATCCGTCGGGAGGGAGCAGTACTTC.

The chain is built from TRBV9 and TRBJ2-3, with 8 positions matching TRBD2. This CDR3 has 16 residues. Germline CDR1 and CDR2: SGDLS and YYNGEE. Trimming at V came to 4 bases and at J to 2 bases, leaving 9 bases not matched to a gene. This CDR3 reads CASSSPPGGSTDTQYF. The CDR3 DNA sequence: TGTGCCAGCAGCTCACCCCCGGGGGGGTCCACAGATACGCAGTATTTT. The full variable domain, with the rest looked up from reference TRBV9 and TRBJ2-3, is DSGVTQTPKHLITATGQRVTLRCSPRSGDLSVYWYQQSLDQGLQFLIQYYNGEERAKGNILERFSAQQFPDLHSELNLSSLELGDSALYFCASSSPPGGSTDTQYFGPGTRLTVL.

The chain recombines TRBV7-2 with TRBJ1-3; possible D gene TRBD1, 5 bases. Germline V gives CDR1 SGHTA, CDR2 FQGNSA. V lost 5 bases, J lost 1 base, and 12 bases lay in between. The CDR3 is made up of 15 amino acids. The CDR3 nucleotides read TGTGCCAGCAGCCCCCCGGCAGGGTCTGGAAACACCATATATTTT. This translates into CASSPPAGSGNTIYF.

The genes are TRBV30 and TRBJ2-7, with a possible D match to TRBD1 (6 bases). CDR1 is GTSNPN and CDR2 is SVGIG in the germline V gene (reference sequence). There are 15 residues in the CDR3. The V and J ends lost 2 bases and 3 bases respectively, with 17 bases between them. The CDR3 DNA sequence: TGTGCCTGGAGTTTGGACAGAGGGGCGTACTACGAGCAGTACTTC. It yields the protein CAWSLDRGAYYEQYF.

The V gene is TRBV15, the J gene TRBJ1-4, with D tentatively TRBD1 (5 bases). CDR1 and CDR2 from the germline V gene are LNHNV and YYDKDF (reference sequence). Trimming took 4 bases from V and 0 from J, leaving 6 bases between them. The CDR3 runs 14 residues. CDR3 in DNA: TGTGCCACCAGCAAGGGGACAACTAATGAAAAACTGTTTTTT. Translation: CATSKGTTNEKLFF.

This chain connects TRBV5-4 to TRBJ2-2; 11 bases line up with TRBD2. The length of the CDR3 is 19 residues. The germline CDR1 and CDR2 sequences are SGHNT and YYREEE (reference sequence). Trimming took 0 bases from V and 5 from J; bases not matched to a gene: 12. The chain's CDR3 is CASSLAFTSGGRRTGELFF. The CDR3 nucleotides read TGTGCCAGCAGCTTGGCCTTTACTAGCGGGGGCCGACGAACCGGGGAGCTGTTTTTT.

CDR3: CASSPRTSTDTQYF. The CDR3 DNA reads TGTGCCAGCAGCCCCAGGACTAGCACAGATACGCAGTATTTT. The chain has TRBV5-6 and TRBJ2-3; a possible D gene is TRBD2 (5 bases). This CDR3 has 14 amino acids. Germline CDR1 reads SGHDT; CDR2 reads YYEEEE. V lost 4 bases, J lost 0 bases, and 9 bases lay in between.

This clone was observed a handful of times. V gene TRBV19 combines with J gene TRBJ2-2; D is ambiguous. Germline assignment: CDR1 LNHDA and CDR2 SQIVND (reference sequence). The CDR3 covers 15 residues. Between the trimmed V and J ends, which lost 1 base and 6 bases, there was a span of 12 bases. This CDR3 reads CASSIASQLAGELFF. The DNA of the CDR3 is TGTGCCAGTAGTATAGCGTCACAATTGGCCGGGGAGCTGTTTTTT.

The chain couples TRBV28 to TRBJ1-5; perhaps TRBD1 as D (6 bases). Trimming cost V 2 bases and J 5 bases, with 16 bases left between them. Looked up from germline, CDR1 is MDHEN and CDR2 is SYDVKM. The CDR3 consists of 16 residues. The CDR3 is CASSLIPRGRDQPQHF. The DNA for the CDR3 is TGTGCCAGCAGTTTAATTCCCAGGGGCAGGGATCAGCCCCAGCATTTT.

The chain combines TRBV7-9 with TRBJ2-1; 9 nucleotides match TRBD2. V gave up 3 bases and J gave up 2 bases; unmatched junction bases: 14. The CDR3 is made up of 19 amino acids. The V gene's germline CDR1 is SEHNR and CDR2 FQNEAQ (reference sequence). This CDR3 reads CASSFESGGTYPTYNEQFF. The CDR3 region has the DNA TGTGCCAGCAGCTTCGAAAGCGGGGGGACGTATCCAACCTACAATGAGCAGTTCTTC.

The rearrangement uses TRBV19 and TRBJ1-3; TRBD1 might be the D (5 bases). Germline loops: CDR1 LNHDA, CDR2 SQIVND (reference sequence). V shed 3 bases and J shed 0 bases, with 9 bases lying between them. The CDR3 runs to 15 residues. Here the CDR3 reads CASSIDRGSGNTIYF. DNA for the CDR3: TGTGCCAGTAGTATCGATAGGGGCTCTGGAAACACCATATATTTT.

J is TRBJ1-4 and V is TRBV4-2, with unresolved D. This CDR3 comprises 15 residues. Between the trimmed V and J ends, which lost 0 bases and 8 bases, there was a span of 13 bases. CDR1 is LGHNA and CDR2 is YNFKEQ in the germline V gene. CDR3 residues: CASSQDSAREEKLFF. In DNA form, the CDR3 reads TGTGCCAGCAGCCAAGATTCGGCGCGGGAGGAAAAACTGTTTTTT.

CDR3 loop: CASSQDRVEQYF. CDR3 coding DNA: TGTGCCAGCAGCCAAGACAGGGTCGAGCAGTACTTC. This chain connects TRBV5-6 to TRBJ2-7; 7 bases agree with TRBD1. V lost 4 bases, J lost 6 bases, and 4 bases stayed unmatched. The CDR3 totals 12 residues. The germline V gene encodes CDR1 SGHDT and CDR2 YYEEEE.

The chain is built from TRBV5-4 and TRBJ1-6; D call uncertain. The CDR3 has 15 amino acids. Trimming took 0 bases from V and 8 from J, leaving 12 bases between them. Germline CDR1 reads SGHNT; CDR2 reads YYREEE (reference sequence). The CDR3 DNA sequence: TGTGCCAGCAGCTTGGTAGGGAGTGGTGATTCACCCCTCCACTTT. It specifies CASSLVGSGDSPLHF.

This chain links TRBV14 with TRBJ2-4; D is possibly TRBD1 (5 bases). The germline CDR1 and CDR2 sequences are SGHDN and FVKESK. This CDR3 spans 17 amino acids. Trimming pared 0 bases from V and 9 bases from J, leaving 21 bases between. The CDR3 nucleotides read TGTGCCAGCAGCCAAGAATATCCCGGAACCCTAGGGGCCATTCAGTACTTC. Translation: CASSQEYPGTLGAIQYF.

The chain couples TRBV5-6 to TRBJ2-5, with D maybe TRBD2 (5 bases). Looked up from germline, CDR1 is SGHDT and CDR2 is YYEEEE. Trimming shortened V by 0 bases and J by 2 bases, and 5 bases separated the two germline ends. This CDR3 comprises 13 residues. CDR3 DNA sequence: TGTGCCAGCAGCTTGGGAGGGCAAGAGACCCAGTACTTC. Protein sequence: CASSLGGQETQYF.

The chain employs TRBV5-8 and TRBJ2-7; 7 nucleotides line up with TRBD1. Trimming at V came to 4 bases and at J to 1 base, leaving 2 bases not matched to a gene. Germline CDR1 reads SGHTS; CDR2 reads YDEGEE. The CDR3 runs to 13 residues. The CDR3 sequence is CASSRTGSYEQYF. CDR3 nucleotides: TGTGCCAGCAGCCGGACAGGTTCCTACGAGCAGTACTTC.

The chain couples TRBV30 to TRBJ2-1; D might be TRBD2 (6 bases). Trimming cost V 4 bases and J 9 bases, with 19 bases left between them. This CDR3 comprises 14 residues. CDR1 and CDR2 from the germline V gene are GTSNPN and SVGIG (reference sequence). For the CDR3, the DNA is TGTGCCTGGACGAGGAGGGCGAGGTTGGGTGAGCAGTTCTTC. Encoded protein: CAWTRRARLGEQFF. Looking up the rest from reference TRBV30 and TRBJ2-1 gives the full variable domain: SQTIHQWPATLVQPVGSPLSLECTVEGTSNPNLYWYRQAAGRGLQLLFYSVGIGQISSEVPQNLSASRPQDRQFILSSKKLLLSDSGFYLCAWTRRARLGEQFFGPGTRLTVL.